The rows below give T cell receptor beta chains drawn from one sample of a study of blood T cell repertoires in COVID-19. Repertoires were generated with immunoSEQ multiplex PCR, while TCRdb's copy carries only in-frame clones and drops some. The repertoire holds about 320,000 clones, with about nine tenths as singletons. The source material was PBMCs or T cells enriched from blood (not recorded which). These receptors were taken from a man aged 55 to 69 who had recovered from COVID-19. Each CDR3 is given with its conserved first and last residue. A D gene is named only where the DNA matches it firmly. Clone sizes are given selectively: once, few, many, or a class where the clone is expanded.

j_call: TRBJ2-7; d_call: TRBD2; clone_size: NA; v_call: TRBV20-1; cdr3_aa: CSASGIGLAGAPREQYF; cdr3_nt: TGCAGTGCTAGTGGGATAGGACTAGCGGGAGCACCGAGGGAGCAGTACTTC
j_call: TRBJ2-7; d_call: TRBD1; clone_size: NA; v_call: TRBV3-1/TRBV3-2; cdr3_aa: CASSLGTASLYEQYF; cdr3_nt: TGTGCCAGCAGCCTTGGGACAGCCTCCCTCTACGAGCAGTACTTC
j_call: TRBJ2-1; d_call: TRBD2; clone_size: NA; v_call: TRBV5-1; cdr3_aa: CASSSGTSGSGPYNEQFF; cdr3_nt: TGCGCCAGCAGCTCGGGGACTAGCGGGAGTGGCCCCTACAATGAGCAGTTCTTC
j_call: TRBJ2-1; d_call: NA; clone_size: NA; v_call: TRBV5-4; cdr3_aa: CASSSGTSYNEQFF; cdr3_nt: TGTGCCAGCAGCTCCGGGACATCCTACAATGAGCAGTTCTTC
j_call: TRBJ1-2; d_call: NA; clone_size: NA; v_call: TRBV4-1; cdr3_aa: CASSQGSQFYGYTF; cdr3_nt: TGCGCCAGCAGCCAAGGGTCGCAGTTCTATGGCTACACCTTC
j_call: TRBJ2-5; d_call: TRBD1; clone_size: NA; v_call: TRBV5-1; cdr3_aa: CASRNQDPGQGETQYF; cdr3_nt: TGCGCCAGCAGGAATCAAGATCCGGGACAGGGGGAGACCCAGTACTTC
j_call: TRBJ1-5; d_call: TRBD1; clone_size: once; v_call: TRBV28; cdr3_aa: CASSLSRTGNQPQHF; cdr3_nt: TGTGCCAGCAGTTTATCCCGGACAGGGAATCAGCCCCAGCATTTT
j_call: TRBJ1-2; d_call: NA; clone_size: NA; v_call: TRBV27; cdr3_aa: CASSLTGRGYTF; cdr3_nt: TGTGCCAGCAGTTTAACGGGAAGGGGCTACACCTTC
j_call: TRBJ2-5; d_call: TRBD2; clone_size: NA; v_call: TRBV5-1; cdr3_aa: CASSPGTVGGQETQYF; cdr3_nt: TGCGCCAGCAGCCCCGGGACGGTGGGAGGGCAAGAGACCCAGTACTTC
j_call: TRBJ2-1; d_call: TRBD1; clone_size: NA; v_call: TRBV3-1/TRBV3-2; cdr3_aa: CASSQDRDRGRGNEQFF; cdr3_nt: TGTGCCAGCAGCCAAGATCGGGACAGGGGGCGGGGAAATGAGCAGTTCTTC
j_call: TRBJ1-5; d_call: TRBD1; clone_size: NA; v_call: TRBV27; cdr3_aa: CANSLAGGGRVQPQHF; cdr3_nt: TGTGCCAACAGTCTCGCAGGGGGAGGACGAGTTCAGCCCCAGCATTTT
j_call: TRBJ2-7; d_call: NA; clone_size: NA; v_call: TRBV20-1; cdr3_aa: CNAGDTYEQYF; cdr3_nt: TGCAACGCCGGGGACACCTACGAGCAGTACTTC
j_call: TRBJ1-4; d_call: NA; clone_size: NA; v_call: TRBV6-5; cdr3_aa: CASSSAGATNEKLFF; cdr3_nt: TGTGCCAGCAGTTCAGCAGGGGCGACTAATGAAAAACTGTTTTTT
j_call: TRBJ2-2; d_call: TRBD2; clone_size: NA; v_call: TRBV24-1; cdr3_aa: CATSDRTSGSAGELFF; cdr3_nt: TGTGCCACCAGTGATCGGACTAGCGGGAGCGCCGGGGAGCTGTTTTTT
j_call: TRBJ2-5; d_call: NA; clone_size: NA; v_call: TRBV5-6; cdr3_aa: CASSGRTGWFETQYF; cdr3_nt: TGTGCCAGCAGCGGGAGGACCGGTTGGTTCGAGACCCAGTACTTC
j_call: TRBJ1-4; d_call: NA; clone_size: NA; v_call: TRBV5-6; cdr3_aa: CASSLALPGEWEKLFF; cdr3_nt: TGTGCCAGCAGCTTGGCGTTGCCAGGGGAATGGGAAAAACTGTTTTTT
j_call: TRBJ2-2; d_call: TRBD2; clone_size: NA; v_call: TRBV29-1; cdr3_aa: CSVDLSGRSNTGELFF; cdr3_nt: TGCAGCGTTGACCTTAGCGGGAGAAGTAACACCGGGGAGCTGTTTTTT
j_call: TRBJ2-3; d_call: NA; clone_size: NA; v_call: TRBV19; cdr3_aa: CASSSRDAGLEGDTQYF; cdr3_nt: TGTGCCAGTAGTAGCCGTGACGCAGGGTTGGAGGGGGATACGCAGTATTTT
j_call: TRBJ2-3; d_call: NA; clone_size: NA; v_call: TRBV28; cdr3_aa: CAIRTPGADTQYF; cdr3_nt: TGTGCCATAAGGACTCCAGGCGCAGATACGCAGTATTTT
j_call: TRBJ2-7; d_call: NA; clone_size: few; v_call: TRBV9; cdr3_aa: CASSRGPSPTYEQYF; cdr3_nt: TGTGCCAGCAGCAGAGGGCCCAGCCCCACCTACGAGCAGTACTTC
j_call: TRBJ1-2; d_call: TRBD1; clone_size: NA; v_call: TRBV12-3/TRBV12-4; cdr3_aa: CASSFPGGYGYTF; cdr3_nt: TGTGCCAGCAGTTTCCCAGGGGGATATGGCTACACCTTC
j_call: TRBJ1-3; d_call: NA; clone_size: NA; v_call: TRBV3-1/TRBV3-2; cdr3_aa: CASTRGGNGNTIYF; cdr3_nt: TGTGCCAGCACCCGGGGGGGGAACGGAAACACCATATATTTT
j_call: TRBJ1-3; d_call: TRBD1; clone_size: NA; v_call: TRBV19; cdr3_aa: CASTIRDRTGNTIYF; cdr3_nt: TGTGCCAGTACCATCCGGGACAGAACTGGAAACACCATATATTTT
j_call: TRBJ2-1; d_call: NA; clone_size: NA; v_call: TRBV29-1; cdr3_aa: CSVVIPSIRVYNEQFF; cdr3_nt: TGCAGCGTCGTTATCCCCTCCATCAGGGTCTACAATGAGCAGTTCTTC
j_call: TRBJ2-7; d_call: TRBD1; clone_size: NA; v_call: TRBV9; cdr3_aa: CASSVYRDSTYEQYF; cdr3_nt: TGTGCCAGCAGCGTCTACCGGGACAGTACCTACGAGCAGTACTTC
j_call: TRBJ2-1; d_call: TRBD2; clone_size: NA; v_call: TRBV30; cdr3_aa: CAWSRLAGVIGTYNEQFF; cdr3_nt: TGTGCCTGGAGTAGACTAGCGGGAGTGATAGGGACCTACAATGAGCAGTTCTTC
j_call: TRBJ1-1; d_call: NA; clone_size: once; v_call: TRBV5-1; cdr3_aa: CASSSTGRRTEAFF; cdr3_nt: TGCGCCAGCAGCTCAACAGGGCGAAGGACTGAAGCTTTCTTT
j_call: TRBJ1-5; d_call: NA; clone_size: NA; v_call: TRBV18; cdr3_aa: CASSPEGTNSNQPQHF; cdr3_nt: TGTGCCAGCTCACCCGAAGGAACTAATAGCAATCAGCCCCAGCATTTT
j_call: TRBJ1-3; d_call: NA; clone_size: NA; v_call: TRBV4-1; cdr3_aa: CASSRLQGSGNTIYF; cdr3_nt: TGCGCCAGCAGCCGCCTACAGGGCTCTGGAAACACCATATATTTT
j_call: TRBJ2-7; d_call: TRBD2; clone_size: NA; v_call: TRBV19; cdr3_aa: CASSIHISGGGYEQYF; cdr3_nt: TGTGCCAGTAGTATACATATTAGCGGCGGGGGCTACGAGCAGTACTTC
j_call: TRBJ2-7; d_call: TRBD1; clone_size: NA; v_call: TRBV6-2/TRBV6-3; cdr3_aa: CASSYMDRDEQYF; cdr3_nt: TGTGCCAGCAGTTACATGGACAGGGACGAGCAGTACTTC
j_call: TRBJ2-2; d_call: NA; clone_size: NA; v_call: TRBV11-2; cdr3_aa: CASEGANTGELFF; cdr3_nt: TGTGCCAGCGAGGGGGCGAACACCGGGGAGCTGTTTTTT
j_call: TRBJ2-7; d_call: NA; clone_size: NA; v_call: TRBV21-1; cdr3_aa: CASSNPGQSSYEQYF; cdr3_nt: TGTGCCAGCAGCAACCCGGGACAGAGCTCCTACGAGCAGTACTTC
j_call: TRBJ1-1; d_call: TRBD1; clone_size: few; v_call: TRBV28; cdr3_aa: CASTPGGRDEAFF; cdr3_nt: TGTGCCAGCACCCCAGGGGGCAGGGATGAAGCTTTCTTT
j_call: TRBJ2-7; d_call: NA; clone_size: once; v_call: TRBV18; cdr3_aa: CASSPSQDLYEQYF; cdr3_nt: TGTGCCAGCTCACCATCACAGGACCTCTACGAGCAGTACTTC
j_call: TRBJ2-1; d_call: NA; clone_size: NA; v_call: TRBV4-1; cdr3_aa: CASSQAPPDGLYNEQFF; cdr3_nt: TGCGCCAGCAGCCAAGCCCCGCCAGACGGACTCTACAATGAGCAGTTCTTC
j_call: TRBJ2-7; d_call: TRBD1; clone_size: NA; v_call: TRBV14; cdr3_aa: CASSPLGQAYEQYF; cdr3_nt: TGTGCCAGCAGCCCCCTGGGACAGGCCTACGAGCAGTACTTC
j_call: TRBJ1-5; d_call: NA; clone_size: NA; v_call: TRBV6-5; cdr3_aa: CASAGFGNQPQHF; cdr3_nt: TGTGCCAGTGCGGGTTTCGGCAATCAGCCCCAGCATTTT
j_call: TRBJ2-1; d_call: NA; clone_size: NA; v_call: TRBV18; cdr3_aa: CASSLLADQYNEQFF; cdr3_nt: TGTGCCAGCTCGTTACTAGCAGATCAGTACAATGAGCAGTTCTTC
j_call: TRBJ1-5; d_call: TRBD1; clone_size: NA; v_call: TRBV28; cdr3_aa: CASSLAGGDQPQHF; cdr3_nt: TGTGCCAGCAGTTTAGCAGGGGGCGACCAGCCCCAGCATTTT
j_call: TRBJ1-4; d_call: NA; clone_size: NA; v_call: TRBV18; cdr3_aa: CASSLARQGTNEKLFF; cdr3_nt: TGTGCCAGCTCGCTCGCCCGTCAGGGCACTAATGAAAAACTGTTTTTT
j_call: TRBJ1-1; d_call: NA; clone_size: few; v_call: TRBV21-1; cdr3_aa: CASSKGNRGTNREAFF; cdr3_nt: TGTGCCAGCAGCAAAGGCAACAGGGGAACGAATCGTGAAGCTTTCTTT
j_call: TRBJ1-4; d_call: TRBD1; clone_size: NA; v_call: TRBV7-9; cdr3_aa: CASSLDRGGEKLFF; cdr3_nt: TGTGCCAGCAGTCTGGACAGGGGGGGTGAAAAACTGTTTTTT
j_call: TRBJ1-4; d_call: NA; clone_size: NA; v_call: TRBV7-9; cdr3_aa: CASSSPSDSFHEKLFF; cdr3_nt: TGTGCCAGCAGCTCGCCCTCGGACTCATTTCATGAAAAACTGTTTTTT
j_call: TRBJ2-1; d_call: NA; clone_size: few; v_call: TRBV12-5; cdr3_aa: CASGLDPSRGSNEQFF; cdr3_nt: TGTGCTAGTGGTTTGGATCCCTCCCGAGGGTCCAATGAGCAGTTCTTC
j_call: TRBJ1-2; d_call: NA; clone_size: NA; v_call: TRBV11-1; cdr3_aa: CASSLSHHPLNYGYTF; cdr3_nt: TGTGCCAGCAGTCTTAGTCATCACCCGCTTAACTATGGCTACACCTTC
j_call: TRBJ1-5; d_call: NA; clone_size: once; v_call: TRBV7-2; cdr3_aa: CASGQRNQPQHF; cdr3_nt: TGTGCCAGCGGACAGCGCAATCAGCCCCAGCATTTT
j_call: TRBJ1-2; d_call: NA; clone_size: NA; v_call: TRBV4-3; cdr3_aa: CASSQGGDRVVYGYTF; cdr3_nt: TGCGCCAGCAGCCAAGGGGGGGACCGCGTTGTGTATGGCTACACCTTC